The source of this T cell receptor (beta chain) is a study of T cell responses to AZD1222 COVID-19 vaccine. Of note for this clone: The antigen is unknown.

The V and J ends lost 9 bases and 5 bases, in that order; junction bases with no gene match: 8. This CDR3 spans 14 amino acids. The germline V gene encodes CDR1 SGHTA and CDR2 FQGNSA. Only in-frame clones appear in the TCRdb table, and some are missing; sequencing was by immunoSEQ multiplex PCR. The sample records about 34,000 clones, about four fifths being singletons. Study findings and constraints: Samples come after the peak T cell response, not at day 14.

The chain combines TRBV7-2 with TRBJ2-1, with 9 bases that match TRBD2. The source was peripheral blood, collected 28 days after the second AZD1222 dose. This clonotype was obtained from an adult who received the AZD1222 COVID-19 vaccine. The CDR3 loop is CASKAGGRDNEQFF. CDR3 sequence (DNA): TGTGCCAGTAAAGCGGGAGGCAGAGACAATGAGCAGTTCTTC.